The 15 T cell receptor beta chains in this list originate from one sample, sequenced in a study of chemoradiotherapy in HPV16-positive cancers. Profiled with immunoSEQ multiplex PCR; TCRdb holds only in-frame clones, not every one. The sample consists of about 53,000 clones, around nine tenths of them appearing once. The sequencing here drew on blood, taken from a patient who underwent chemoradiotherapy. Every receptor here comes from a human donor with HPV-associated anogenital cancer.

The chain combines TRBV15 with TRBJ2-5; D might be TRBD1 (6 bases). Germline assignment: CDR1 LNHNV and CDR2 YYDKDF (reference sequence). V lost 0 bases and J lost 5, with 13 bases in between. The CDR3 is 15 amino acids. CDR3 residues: CATSRDSGDGETQYF. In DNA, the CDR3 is TGTGCCACCAGCAGAGATTCAGGGGATGGGGAGACCCAGTACTTC.

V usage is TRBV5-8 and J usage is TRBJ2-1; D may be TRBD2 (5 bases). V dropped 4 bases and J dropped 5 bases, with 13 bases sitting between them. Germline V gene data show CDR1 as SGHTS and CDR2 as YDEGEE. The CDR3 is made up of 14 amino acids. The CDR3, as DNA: TGTGCCAGCAGCCGGCGAAGCGGTAACAATGAGCAGTTCTTC. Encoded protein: CASSRRSGNNEQFF. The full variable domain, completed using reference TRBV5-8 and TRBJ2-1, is EAGVTQSPTHLIKTRGQQATLRCSPISGHTSVYWYQQALGLGLQFLLWYDEGEERNRGNFPPRFSGRQFPNYSSELNVNALELEDSALYLCASSRRSGNNEQFFGPGTRLTVL.

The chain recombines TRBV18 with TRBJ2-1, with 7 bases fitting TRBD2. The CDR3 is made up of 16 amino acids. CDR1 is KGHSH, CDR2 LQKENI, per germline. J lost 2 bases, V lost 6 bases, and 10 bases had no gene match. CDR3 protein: CASSARLGGTYNEQFF. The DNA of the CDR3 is TGTGCCAGCTCCGCCCGCTTGGGGGGGACCTACAATGAGCAGTTCTTC.

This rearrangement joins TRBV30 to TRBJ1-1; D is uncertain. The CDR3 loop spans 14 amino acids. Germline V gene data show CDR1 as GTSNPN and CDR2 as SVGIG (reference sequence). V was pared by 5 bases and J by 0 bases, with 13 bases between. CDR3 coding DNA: TGTGCCTGGGAGGTGGGGAAAATGAACACTGAAGCTTTCTTT. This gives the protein CAWEVGKMNTEAFF.

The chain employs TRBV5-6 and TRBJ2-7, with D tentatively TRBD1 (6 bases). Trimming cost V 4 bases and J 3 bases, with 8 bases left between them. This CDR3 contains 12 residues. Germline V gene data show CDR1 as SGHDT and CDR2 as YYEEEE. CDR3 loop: CASSRTDYEQYF. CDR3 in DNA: TGTGCCAGCAGCCGGACAGACTACGAGCAGTACTTC.

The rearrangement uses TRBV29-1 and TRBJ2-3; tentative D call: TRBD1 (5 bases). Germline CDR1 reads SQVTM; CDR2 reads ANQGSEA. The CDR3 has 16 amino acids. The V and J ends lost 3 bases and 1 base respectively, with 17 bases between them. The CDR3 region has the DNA TGCAGCGTTGATGTCGGCGACACAGGCGGCACAGATACGCAGTATTTT. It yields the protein CSVDVGDTGGTDTQYF.

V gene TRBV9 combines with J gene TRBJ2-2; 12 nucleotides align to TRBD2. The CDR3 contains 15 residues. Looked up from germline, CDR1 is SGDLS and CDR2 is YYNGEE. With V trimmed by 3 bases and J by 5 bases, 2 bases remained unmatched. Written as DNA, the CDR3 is TGTGCCAGCAGCGCGACTAGCGGGGGAACCGGGGAGCTGTTTTTT. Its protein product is CASSATSGGTGELFF.

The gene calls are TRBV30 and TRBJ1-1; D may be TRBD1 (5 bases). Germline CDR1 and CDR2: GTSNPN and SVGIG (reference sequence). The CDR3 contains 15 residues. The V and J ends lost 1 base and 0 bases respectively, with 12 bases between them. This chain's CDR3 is CAWSARQTMNTEAFF. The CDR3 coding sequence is TGTGCCTGGAGTGCTCGACAGACCATGAACACTGAAGCTTTCTTT.

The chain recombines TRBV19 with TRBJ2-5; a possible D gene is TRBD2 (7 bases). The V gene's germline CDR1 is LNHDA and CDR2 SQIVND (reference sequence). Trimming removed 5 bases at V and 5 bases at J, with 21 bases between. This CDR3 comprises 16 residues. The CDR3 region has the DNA TGTGCCAGTAGTTTCCTAGGGGGGGCGATCCGGGAGACCCAGTACTTC. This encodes CASSFLGGAIRETQYF.

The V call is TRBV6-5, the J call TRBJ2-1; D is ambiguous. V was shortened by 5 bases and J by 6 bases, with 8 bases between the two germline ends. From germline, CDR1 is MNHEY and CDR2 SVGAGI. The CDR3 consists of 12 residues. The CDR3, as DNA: TGTGCCAGCAGTCTCCGCGGCAATGAGCAGTTCTTC. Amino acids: CASSLRGNEQFF.

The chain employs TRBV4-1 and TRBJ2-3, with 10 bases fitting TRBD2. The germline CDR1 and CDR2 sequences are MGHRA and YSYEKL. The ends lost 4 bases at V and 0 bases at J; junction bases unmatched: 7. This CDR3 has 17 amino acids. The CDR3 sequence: CASSPPLAGSSTDTQYF. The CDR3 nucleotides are TGCGCCAGCAGCCCTCCACTAGCGGGGAGTAGCACAGATACGCAGTATTTT.

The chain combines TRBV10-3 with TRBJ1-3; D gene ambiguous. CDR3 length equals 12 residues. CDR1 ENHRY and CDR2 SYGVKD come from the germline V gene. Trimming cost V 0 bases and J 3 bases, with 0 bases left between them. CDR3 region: CAISESGNTIYF. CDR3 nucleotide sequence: TGTGCCATCAGTGAGTCTGGAAACACCATATATTTT.

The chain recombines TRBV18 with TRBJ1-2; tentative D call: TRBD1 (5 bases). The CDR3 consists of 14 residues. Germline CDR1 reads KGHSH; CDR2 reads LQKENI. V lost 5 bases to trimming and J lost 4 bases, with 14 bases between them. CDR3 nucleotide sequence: TGTGCCAGCTCAGCAGGACAAGGCCTCTATGGCTACACCTTC. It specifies CASSAGQGLYGYTF.

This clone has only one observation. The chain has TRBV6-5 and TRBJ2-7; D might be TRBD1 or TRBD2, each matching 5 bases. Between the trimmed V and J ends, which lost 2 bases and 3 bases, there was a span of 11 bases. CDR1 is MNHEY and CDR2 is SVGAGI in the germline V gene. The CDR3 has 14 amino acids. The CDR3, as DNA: TGTGCCAGCAGTTACGGGACCGCTCACTACGAGCAGTACTTC. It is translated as CASSYGTAHYEQYF.

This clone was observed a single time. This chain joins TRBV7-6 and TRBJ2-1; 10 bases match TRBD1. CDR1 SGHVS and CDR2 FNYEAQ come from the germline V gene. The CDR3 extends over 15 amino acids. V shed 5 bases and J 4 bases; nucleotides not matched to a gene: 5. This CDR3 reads CASSEGQGSYNEQFF. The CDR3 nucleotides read TGTGCCAGCAGCGAGGGACAGGGGTCGTACAATGAGCAGTTCTTC. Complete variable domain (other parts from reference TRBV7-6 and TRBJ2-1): GAGVSQSPRYKVTKRGQDVALRCDPISGHVSLYWYRQALGQGPEFLTYFNYEAQQDKSGLPNDRFSAERPEGSISTLTIQRTEQRDSAMYRCASSEGQGSYNEQFFGPGTRLTVL.